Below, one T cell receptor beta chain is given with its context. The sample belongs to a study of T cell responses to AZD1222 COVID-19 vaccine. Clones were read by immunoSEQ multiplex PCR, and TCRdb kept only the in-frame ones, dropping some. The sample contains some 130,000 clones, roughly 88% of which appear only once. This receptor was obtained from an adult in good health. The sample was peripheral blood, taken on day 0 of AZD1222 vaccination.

CDR3 in amino acids: CASSSSPDRVTEAFF. CDR3 coding DNA: TGCGCCAGCAGCTCTAGCCCGGACAGGGTCACTGAAGCTTTCTTT. The chain employs TRBV5-1 and TRBJ1-1; TRBD1 aligns across 8 bases. The J segment lost 4 bases and the V segment lost 3 bases, leaving 8 bases of the junction unmatched. CDR3 length equals 15 residues. Germline CDR1 SGHRS, CDR2 YFSETQ.